The clone carrying this T cell receptor (beta chain) was recorded many times. Its matching antigen is unknown. The record originates from a study of CD8 T cells in ankylosing spondylitis. Each TCR beta library was made by quantitative 5'-RACE that incorporated molecular barcodes. TCRdb itself ran the 5' RACE reads through MiXCR, one entry per CDR3 protein. The data show about 52,000 distinct CDR3 sequences, with approximately 8% seen just once and 7.5% to 10% held by the top ten. Study conclusions and caveats: The authors reported significant enrichment of disease-linked clones in matched ankylosing spondylitis synovial fluid.

This CDR3 spans 16 amino acids. CDR1 is MNHEY, CDR2 SMNVEV, per germline (reference sequence). V lost 5 bases and J lost 4, with 18 bases in between. V usage is TRBV27 and J usage is TRBJ1-3, with D perhaps matching TRBD1 (6 bases). The sequencing input was blood, either unsorted or a sorted T cell fraction (not recorded which). This clonotype originated in a female donor with ankylosing spondylitis or in good health (not recorded which). Written as DNA, the CDR3 is TGTGCCAGCAGTCCCTCGTGGAGGACAGCCGGAAACACCATATATTTT. Translating it yields CASSPSWRTAGNTIYF.